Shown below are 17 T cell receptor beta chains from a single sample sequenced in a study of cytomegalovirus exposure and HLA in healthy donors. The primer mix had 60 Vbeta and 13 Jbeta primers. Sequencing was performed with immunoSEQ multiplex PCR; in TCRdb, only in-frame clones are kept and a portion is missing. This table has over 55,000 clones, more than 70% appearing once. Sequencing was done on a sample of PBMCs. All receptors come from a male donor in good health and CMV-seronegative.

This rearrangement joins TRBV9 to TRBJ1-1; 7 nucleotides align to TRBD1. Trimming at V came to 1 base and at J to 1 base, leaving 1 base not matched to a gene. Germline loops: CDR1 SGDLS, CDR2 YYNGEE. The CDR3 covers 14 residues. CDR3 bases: TGTGCCAGCAGCGTATCAGGGGGGAACACTGAAGCTTTCTTT. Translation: CASSVSGGNTEAFF.

Written as DNA, the CDR3 is TGTGCCAGCAGACCTAATCCACAGGGGTCCTCTGGAAACACCATATATTTT. Amino acids: CASRPNPQGSSGNTIYF. The gene calls are TRBV5-5 and TRBJ1-3; 7 bases line up with TRBD1. CDR3 size: 17 residues. The germline CDR1 and CDR2 sequences are SGHKS and YYEKEE (reference sequence). The V gene end was trimmed by 5 bases and the J gene end by 0 bases; junction bases not matched to a gene: 11.

CDR3 sequence (DNA): TGTGCCATCAGTGTAACCGGACAGGGCGGTAACTATGGCTACACCTTC. Protein sequence: CAISVTGQGGNYGYTF. The genes are TRBV10-3 and TRBJ1-2; 8 bases agree with TRBD1. After removal of 4 bases from V and 1 base from J, the junction contained 8 bases not matched to a gene. Germline lookup yields CDR1 ENHRY and CDR2 SYGVKD. The CDR3 has 16 residues.

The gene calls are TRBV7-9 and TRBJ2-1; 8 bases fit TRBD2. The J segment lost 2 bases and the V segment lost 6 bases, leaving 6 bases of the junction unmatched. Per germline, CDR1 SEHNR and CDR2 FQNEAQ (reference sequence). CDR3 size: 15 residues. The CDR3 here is CASRSRGATYNEQFF. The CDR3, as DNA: TGTGCCAGCAGGTCGCGGGGGGCCACCTACAATGAGCAGTTCTTC.

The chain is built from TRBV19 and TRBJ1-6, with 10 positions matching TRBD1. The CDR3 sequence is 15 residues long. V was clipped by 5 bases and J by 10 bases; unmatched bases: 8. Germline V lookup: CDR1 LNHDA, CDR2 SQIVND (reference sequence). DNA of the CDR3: TGTGCCAGTAGTCGGGGACAGGGGTTAGGGTCACCCCTCCACTTT. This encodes CASSRGQGLGSPLHF.

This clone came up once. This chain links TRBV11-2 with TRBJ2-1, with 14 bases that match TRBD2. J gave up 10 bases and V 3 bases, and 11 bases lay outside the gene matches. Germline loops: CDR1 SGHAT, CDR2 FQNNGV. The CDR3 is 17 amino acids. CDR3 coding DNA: TGTGCCAGCAGCTTCCTGACTAGCGGGGGGGCGGAAGGAGAGCAGTTCTTC. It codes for CASSFLTSGGAEGEQFF.

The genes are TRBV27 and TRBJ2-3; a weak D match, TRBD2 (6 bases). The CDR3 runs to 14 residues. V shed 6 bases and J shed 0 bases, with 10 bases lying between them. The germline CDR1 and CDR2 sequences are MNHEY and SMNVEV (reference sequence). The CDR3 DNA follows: TGTGCCAGCAGATTCGGGAGTAGCACAGATACGCAGTATTTT. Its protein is CASRFGSSTDTQYF.

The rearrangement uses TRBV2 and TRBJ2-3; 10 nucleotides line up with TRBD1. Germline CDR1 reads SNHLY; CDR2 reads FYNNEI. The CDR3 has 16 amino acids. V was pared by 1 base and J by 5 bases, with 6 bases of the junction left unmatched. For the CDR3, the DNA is TGTGCCAGCAGTGAAGGGACAGGGGGGTTTAGAGATACGCAGTATTTT. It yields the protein CASSEGTGGFRDTQYF.

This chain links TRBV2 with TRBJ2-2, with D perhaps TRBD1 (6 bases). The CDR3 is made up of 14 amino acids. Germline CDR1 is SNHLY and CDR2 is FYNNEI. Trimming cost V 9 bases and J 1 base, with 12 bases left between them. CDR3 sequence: CASCGQKNTGELFF. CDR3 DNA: TGTGCCAGTTGCGGACAGAAGAACACCGGGGAGCTGTTTTTT. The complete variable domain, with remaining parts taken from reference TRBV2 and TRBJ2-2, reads EPEVTQTPSHQVTQMGQEVILRCVPISNHLYFYWYRQILGQKVEFLVSFYNNEISEKSEIFDDQFSVERPDGSNFTLKIRSTKLEDSAMYFCASCGQKNTGELFFGEGSRLTVL.

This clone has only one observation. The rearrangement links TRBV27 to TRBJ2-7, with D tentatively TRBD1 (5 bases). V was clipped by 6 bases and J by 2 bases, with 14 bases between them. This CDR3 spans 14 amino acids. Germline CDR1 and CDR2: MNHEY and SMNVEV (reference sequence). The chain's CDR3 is CASSPIDSTYEQYF. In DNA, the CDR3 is TGTGCCAGCAGCCCGATTGACAGTACCTACGAGCAGTACTTC.

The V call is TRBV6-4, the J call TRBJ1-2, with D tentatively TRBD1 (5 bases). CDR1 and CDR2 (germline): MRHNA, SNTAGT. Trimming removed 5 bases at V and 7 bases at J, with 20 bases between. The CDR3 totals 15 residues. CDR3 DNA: TGTGCCAGCAGTACCTTTTCGACTCCCGGGGGTGGCTACACCTTC. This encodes CASSTFSTPGGGYTF.

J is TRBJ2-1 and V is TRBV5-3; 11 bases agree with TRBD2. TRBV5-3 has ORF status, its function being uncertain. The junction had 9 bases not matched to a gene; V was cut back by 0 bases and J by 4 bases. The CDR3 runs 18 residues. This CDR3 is CARSLGAQLAGEYNEQFF. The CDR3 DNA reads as TGTGCCAGAAGCTTGGGCGCCCAACTAGCGGGGGAATACAATGAGCAGTTCTTC.

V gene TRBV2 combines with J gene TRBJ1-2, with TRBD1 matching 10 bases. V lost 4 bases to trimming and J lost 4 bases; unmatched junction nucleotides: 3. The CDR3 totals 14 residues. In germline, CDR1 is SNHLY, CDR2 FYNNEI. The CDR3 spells CASSGGTGAYGYTF. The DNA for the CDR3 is TGTGCCAGCAGTGGGGGGACAGGGGCCTATGGCTACACCTTC.

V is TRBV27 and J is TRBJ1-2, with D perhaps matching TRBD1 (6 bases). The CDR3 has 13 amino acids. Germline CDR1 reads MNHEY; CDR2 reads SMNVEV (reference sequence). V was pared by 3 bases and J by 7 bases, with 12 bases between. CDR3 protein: CASSFAGAVGYTF. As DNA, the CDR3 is TGTGCCAGCAGTTTTGCGGGGGCCGTTGGCTACACCTTC.

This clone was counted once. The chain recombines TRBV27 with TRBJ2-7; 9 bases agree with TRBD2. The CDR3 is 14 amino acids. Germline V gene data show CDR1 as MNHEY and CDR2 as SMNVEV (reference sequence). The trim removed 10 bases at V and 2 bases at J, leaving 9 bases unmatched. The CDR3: CATRTSARPYEQYF. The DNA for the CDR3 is TGTGCCACTAGGACTAGCGCCCGTCCCTACGAGCAGTACTTC.

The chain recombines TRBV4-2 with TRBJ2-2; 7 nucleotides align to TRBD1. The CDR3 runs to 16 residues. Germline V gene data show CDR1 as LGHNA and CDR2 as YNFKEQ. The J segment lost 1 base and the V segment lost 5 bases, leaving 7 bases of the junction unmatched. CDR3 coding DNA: TGTGCCAGCAGCAAGACAGGGATAGGGAACACCGGGGAGCTGTTTTTT. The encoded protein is CASSKTGIGNTGELFF.

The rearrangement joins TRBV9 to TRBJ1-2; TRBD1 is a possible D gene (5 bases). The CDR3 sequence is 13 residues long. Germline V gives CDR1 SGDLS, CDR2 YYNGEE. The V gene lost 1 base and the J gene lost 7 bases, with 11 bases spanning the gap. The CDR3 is CASSVSGYGGYTF. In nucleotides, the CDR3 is TGTGCCAGCAGCGTATCAGGGTACGGTGGCTACACCTTC.